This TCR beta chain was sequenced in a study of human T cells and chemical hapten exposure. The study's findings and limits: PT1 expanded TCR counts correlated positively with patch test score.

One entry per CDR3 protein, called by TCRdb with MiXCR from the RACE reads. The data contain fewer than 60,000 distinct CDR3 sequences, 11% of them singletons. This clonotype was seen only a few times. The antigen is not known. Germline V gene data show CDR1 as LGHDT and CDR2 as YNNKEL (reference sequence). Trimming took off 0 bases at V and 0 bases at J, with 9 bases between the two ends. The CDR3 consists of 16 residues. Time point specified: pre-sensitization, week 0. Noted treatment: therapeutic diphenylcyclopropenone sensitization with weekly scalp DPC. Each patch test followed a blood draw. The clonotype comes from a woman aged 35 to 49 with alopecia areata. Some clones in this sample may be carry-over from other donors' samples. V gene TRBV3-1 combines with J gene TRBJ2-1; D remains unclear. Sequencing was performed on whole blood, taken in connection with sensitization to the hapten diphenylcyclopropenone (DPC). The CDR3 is CASSQEQRSSYNEQFF. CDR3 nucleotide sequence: TGTGCCAGCAGCCAAGAGCAGAGGAGCTCCTACAATGAGCAGTTCTTC.